These 21 T cell receptor beta chains were sequenced from one sample in a study of beta chain features in type 1 diabetes. Sequencing targeted expressed TCRB transcripts, as all isolated RNA had been reverse transcribed. Only in-frame clones appear in the TCRdb table, and some are missing; sequencing was by immunoSEQ multiplex PCR. Here the sample spans about 300,000 clones, approximately 8.1% being singletons. Sequenced input: central memory CD4+ T cells from blood. The receptors here all came from a young woman in good health.

This clone was observed a handful of times. The genes are TRBV7-2 and TRBJ1-3; D not certain. The CDR3 totals 14 residues. CDR1 is SGHTA and CDR2 is FQGNSA in the germline V gene. V lost 5 bases to trimming and J lost 0 bases, with 8 bases between them. Written as DNA, the CDR3 is TGTGCCAGCAGCCTAGGTTTCTCTGGAAACACCATATATTTT. Amino acids: CASSLGFSGNTIYF.

On this clone itself: In the same sample, other DNA sequences code for this CDR3. The rearrangement joins TRBV28 to TRBJ1-3; TRBD1 is a possible D gene (5 bases). CDR3 size: 15 residues. Germline values: CDR1 MDHEN, CDR2 SYDVKM. V was clipped by 3 bases and J by 0 bases, with 9 bases between them. Here the CDR3 DNA reads TGTGCCAGCAGTTTGCGGGGCATCTCTGGAAACACCATATATTTT. It translates to CASSLRGISGNTIYF. The entire variable domain, with the rest obtained from reference TRBV28 and TRBJ1-3, is as follows: DVKVTQSSRYLVKRTGEKVFLECVQDMDHENMFWYRQDPGLGLRLIYFSYDVKMKEKGDIPEGYSVSREKKERFSLILESASTNQTSMYLCASSLRGISGNTIYFGEGSWLTVV.

This rearrangement joins TRBV7-3 to TRBJ1-1; TRBD1 aligns across 7 bases. The V gene's germline CDR1 is SGHTA and CDR2 FQGTGA. The CDR3 consists of 13 residues. The trim removed 5 bases at V and 11 bases at J, leaving 11 bases unmatched. The CDR3 DNA follows: TGTGCCAGCAGCCAAACAGGGGTCCCATGGGCTTTCTTT. Its protein product is CASSQTGVPWAFF.

This chain's CDR3 is CSATPGDEQFF. The CDR3 DNA follows: TGCAGTGCTACGCCCGGGGATGAGCAGTTCTTC. This chain uses TRBV20-1 with TRBJ2-1; D is perhaps TRBD2 (5 bases). Trimming shortened V by 4 bases and J by 8 bases, and 9 bases separated the two germline ends. This CDR3 region has 11 residues. Looked up from germline, CDR1 is DFQATT and CDR2 is SNEGSKA (reference sequence).

This clone was picked up many times. The V and J genes are TRBV14 and TRBJ2-3; tentatively, D is TRBD2 (5 bases). The CDR3 is made up of 16 amino acids. CDR1 and CDR2 from the germline V gene are SGHDN and FVKESK. V shed 0 bases and J shed 4 bases, with 14 bases lying between them. In DNA, the CDR3 is TGTGCCAGCAGCCAAGATACCGGGATTTGGGCAGATACGCAGTATTTT. It specifies CASSQDTGIWADTQYF.

The genes are TRBV9 and TRBJ2-1; 7 nucleotides match TRBD2. Trimming took 7 bases from V and 8 from J; bases not matched to a gene: 9. The CDR3 is 13 residues long. Looked up from germline, CDR1 is SGDLS and CDR2 is YYNGEE. The CDR3 DNA follows: TGTGCCAGCGGGAGGGCCGTTCCGGATGAGCAGTTCTTC. This codes for CASGRAVPDEQFF.

This clone was seen ten or more times. Other nucleotide sequences in the sample specify the same CDR3. J is TRBJ1-2 and V is TRBV7-9; D ambiguous. Germline V CDR1 and CDR2: SEHNR, FQNEAQ (reference sequence). The CDR3 totals 12 residues. Trimming took off 1 base at V and 8 bases at J, with 8 bases between the two ends. The DNA for the CDR3 is TGTGCCAGCAGCTTAGAAGTATACGGCTACACCTTC. Translated, it gives CASSLEVYGYTF.

The V and J genes are TRBV18 and TRBJ1-1, with TRBD1 matching over 8 bases. J lost 5 bases, V lost 3 bases, and 5 bases had no gene match. Germline CDR1 KGHSH, CDR2 LQKENI. The CDR3 sequence is 14 residues long. The CDR3: CASSPRTGITEAFF. The CDR3 DNA sequence: TGTGCCAGCTCACCGAGGACAGGGATTACTGAAGCTTTCTTT.

The sample holds a few counts of this clone. This chain links TRBV19 with TRBJ2-3; possibly TRBD1 for D (6 bases). The germline gives CDR1 LNHDA, CDR2 SQIVND (reference sequence). This CDR3 has 15 residues. Trimming stripped 5 bases from V and 0 bases from J, with 12 bases between. The CDR3, as DNA: TGTGCCAGTAGTTCCGACAGGAAGAGCACAGATACGCAGTATTTT. It specifies CASSSDRKSTDTQYF.

The chain couples TRBV18 to TRBJ2-2, with D possibly matching TRBD2 (5 bases). Trimming removed 4 bases from V and 3 bases from J, with 9 bases in between. Germline CDR1 and CDR2: KGHSH and LQKENI. This CDR3 has 14 amino acids. CDR3 DNA sequence: TGTGCCAGCTCACTAGGACTTGACACCGGGGAGCTGTTTTTT. It yields the protein CASSLGLDTGELFF.

The chain employs TRBV5-4 and TRBJ2-3, with D possibly matching TRBD1 (5 bases). CDR3 length equals 13 residues. V lost 0 bases and J 4 bases, leaving 6 bases between the germline ends. Germline assignment: CDR1 SGHNT and CDR2 YYREEE (reference sequence). The CDR3 is CASSLEGADTQYF. As DNA, the CDR3 is TGTGCCAGCAGCTTGGAAGGGGCAGATACGCAGTATTTT.

Only a few counts were recorded for this clone. The chain couples TRBV27 to TRBJ2-2; D perhaps matches TRBD2 (6 bases). V lost 6 bases, J lost 9 bases, and 20 bases lay in between. The length of the CDR3 is 15 residues. Germline values: CDR1 MNHEY, CDR2 SMNVEV (reference sequence). CDR3 DNA: TGTGCCAGCAGGAGTCCAAGCGGGCCCCGTCGGGAGCTGTTTTTT. It specifies CASRSPSGPRRELFF.

This clone was counted only a few times. This chain joins TRBV2 and TRBJ2-5; D is ambiguous. Germline CDR1 SNHLY, CDR2 FYNNEI. CDR3 length: 11 residues. CDR3 sequence reads: CSSSSQETQYF. As DNA, the CDR3 is TGTTCTTCAAGCAGCCAAGAGACCCAGTACTTC. Based on the CDR3 plus reference TRBV2 and TRBJ2-5, the full variable domain is EPEVTQTPSHQVTQMGQEVILRCVPISNHLYFYWYRQILGQKVEFLVSFYNNEISEKSEIFDDQFSVERPDGSNFTLKIRSTKLEDSAMYFCSSSSQETQYFGPGTRLLVL.

This rearrangement joins TRBV7-2 to TRBJ2-1; perhaps TRBD1 as D (7 bases). The germline V gene encodes CDR1 SGHTA and CDR2 FQGNSA. The CDR3 is made up of 15 amino acids. V was trimmed by 5 bases and J by 4 bases, leaving 15 bases between them. CDR3 sequence (DNA): TGTGCCAGCAGCCGAGACAGGGAGGAGTACAATGAGCAGTTCTTC. This gives the protein CASSRDREEYNEQFF. The whole variable domain, filled in from reference TRBV7-2 and TRBJ2-1, reads GAGVSQSPSNKVTEKGKDVELRCDPISGHTALYWYRQSLGQGLEFLIYFQGNSAPDKSGLPSDRFSAERTGGSVSTLTIQRTQQEDSAVYLCASSRDREEYNEQFFGPGTRLTVL.

The chain combines TRBV5-1 with TRBJ1-2; 9 nucleotides agree with TRBD1. The J segment lost 8 bases and the V segment lost 5 bases, leaving 22 bases of the junction unmatched. This CDR3 has 18 amino acids. Germline CDR1 is SGHRS and CDR2 is YFSETQ. The CDR3 bases are TGCGCCAGCAGGGCCCGGGACAGGGAACTATTCAACTATGGCGGCTACACCTTC. Its translation: CASRARDRELFNYGGYTF.

This clone was seen at least ten times. This sequence joins TRBV29-1 and TRBJ2-1; TRBD1 aligns across 10 bases. CDR3 length: 14 residues. V lost 1 base to trimming and J lost 6 bases; unmatched junction nucleotides: 3. CDR1 and CDR2 from the germline V gene are SQVTM and ANQGSEA. This CDR3 reads CSVEGWTGGNEQFF. CDR3 bases: TGCAGCGTTGAAGGCTGGACAGGGGGCAATGAGCAGTTCTTC.

This clone was picked up many times. The chain is built from TRBV9 and TRBJ2-4; TRBD1 is a possible D gene (8 bases). Germline CDR1 SGDLS, CDR2 YYNGEE. Deletions cut 3 bases from V and 7 bases from J, with 20 bases between. The length of the CDR3 is 16 residues. The CDR3 here is CASSAGQGGNRNIQYF. Here the CDR3 DNA reads TGTGCCAGCAGCGCTGGACAGGGAGGGAACAGGAACATTCAGTACTTC. Combining the CDR3 with reference TRBV9 and TRBJ2-4 gives the whole variable domain DSGVTQTPKHLITATGQRVTLRCSPRSGDLSVYWYQQSLDQGLQFLIQYYNGEERAKGNILERFSAQQFPDLHSELNLSSLELGDSALYFCASSAGQGGNRNIQYFGAGTRLSVL.

In nucleotides, the CDR3 is TGTGCCTGGAGTAAGAGGGAATATGAAGCTTTCTTT. This codes for CAWSKREYEAFF. V gene TRBV30 combines with J gene TRBJ1-1, with D unclear. The CDR3 loop spans 12 amino acids. CDR1 GTSNPN and CDR2 SVGIG come from the germline V gene (reference sequence). V was shortened by 2 bases and J by 7 bases, with 11 bases between the two germline ends.

This clone was counted many times. The rearrangement uses TRBV28 and TRBJ1-6; 9 bases match TRBD1. The J segment lost 8 bases and the V segment lost 4 bases, leaving 9 bases of the junction unmatched. Germline-derived CDR1 and CDR2 are MDHEN and SYDVKM. The CDR3 covers 16 residues. Here the CDR3 reads CASSSGQGRAHSPLHF. Written as DNA, the CDR3 is TGTGCCAGCAGTTCTGGACAGGGGCGCGCCCATTCACCCCTCCACTTT. The full variable domain, completed using reference TRBV28 and TRBJ1-6, is DVKVTQSSRYLVKRTGEKVFLECVQDMDHENMFWYRQDPGLGLRLIYFSYDVKMKEKGDIPEGYSVSREKKERFSLILESASTNQTSMYLCASSSGQGRAHSPLHFGNGTRLTVT.

This chain joins TRBV5-6 and TRBJ1-3, with a weak D call TRBD1 (5 bases). The V gene lost 4 bases and the J gene lost 1 base, with 9 bases spanning the gap. This CDR3 is built from 14 residues. CDR1 and CDR2 (germline): SGHDT, YYEEEE. The CDR3 sequence: CASSPRTSGNTIYF. The CDR3 bases are TGTGCCAGCAGCCCCCGGACATCTGGAAACACCATATATTTT.

The genes are TRBV28 and TRBJ2-7; D may be TRBD1 or TRBD2 (5 bases each). This CDR3 region has 17 residues. CDR1 is MDHEN, CDR2 SYDVKM, per germline. V lost 5 bases and J 7 bases, leaving 27 bases between the germline ends. The CDR3 bases are TGTGCCAGCAGTGGGGCCCGACACAGGAAGAGACTATGGGAGCAGTACGTC. This encodes CASSGARHRKRLWEQYV.